This T cell receptor beta chain was found in a study of cytomegalovirus exposure and HLA in healthy donors (dated by TCRdb to 2015 to 2018). Regarding the study in general: In an earlier analysis of around 540 of the donors, around 300 Gb of sequence data and 90 million to 120 million unique TCR beta sequences from roughly 190 million T cells were reported. Among the roughly 400 genotyped donors, 75% to 90% belonged to the genetic ancestry cluster associated with self-reported Caucasian donors. A later genetic analysis used genome-wide SNP genotypes for about 65% of the roughly 700 donors, treating that subset as a discovery cohort. A later analysis re-examined previously published TCR beta repertoires from more than 650 donors and added high-resolution HLA genotyping to investigate patterns of TCR occurrence. Along with the roughly 700-subject first cohort, a separate validation cohort of over 90 different subjects was used. Among under 450 genotyped donors of the cohort, an average of approximately 240,000 unique TCR beta nucleotide sequences were sequenced per donor, roughly 20% of them non-productive. An earlier analysis of some 500 of the donors used high-throughput TCR beta sequencing to judge whether each TCR beta V gene segment behaved as functional or pseudogenic. Typing coverage differed by locus: A, B, C, DRB1 and DQB1 were typed in roughly 620-630 donors, DQA1 in 522, DPA1 in around 580, and DPB1 in 450 to 490. Class I and class II HLA loci were covered by the typing at four-digit resolution. All discovery cohort repertoires had been generated on a single sequencing platform. Roughly five DR-DQ haplotypes were handled as single units for association and clustering, since linkage in the cohort was strong. The study was designed to test whether signatures of past pathogen exposure could be identified by cataloging public T cell receptors. Using immunosequencing, the study profiled T cell repertoires from roughly 650 subjects and related those repertoires to cytomegalovirus serostatus. The study combined high-throughput TCR immunosequencing, statistical association of individual TCRs with disease status, and machine learning to predict cytomegalovirus infection status. The later analysis used no new phenotypic data to find candidate immune exposures, relying instead on TCR beta sequences and their occurrence across donors. Roughly 310 gigabases of sequencing data and 70 million to 85 million unique TCR sequences were included in an early release covering about 600 HLA-typed donors. Alongside the repertoire data, information on donor age, sex, ethnicity and CMV serostatus was compiled. General study outcomes and caveats: Most CMV-associated TCR beta chains appeared to be HLA-restricted in a later analysis, and the HLA associations seemed to be driven largely by CMV exposure. A few of the identified cytomegalovirus-associated TCR beta chains were confirmed in vitro to be specific for cytomegalovirus antigens. A later genetic analysis reported fewer N-insertions in productive TCRs among donors in an Asian-associated ancestry cluster than the approximately 700-donor mean. Immune exposure information for the cohort was limited to CMV serostatus. The sequencing pipeline was judged likely to have produced a cluster of highly shared sequence variants as a technical artifact. In an earlier analysis of about 600 of the donors, most TCR beta V segments appeared in productive rearrangements about 87% or about 30% of the time, broadly matching IMGT annotations. The classifier was reported to diagnose cytomegalovirus status with high specificity and sensitivity in both the original cohort and the validation cohort. Most TCR sequences were seen in very few donors, while some public TCRs were found in many individuals. This cohort had only TCR beta chains sequenced, and the lack of alpha or paired-chain data limited which features could be detected. It was suggested by the authors that the approach could potentially be generalized to other disease states and immunological phenotypes. Roughly uniform sequencing depth across donors was assumed in presence/absence analyses, although this assumption may not hold. At a false discovery rate of 0.05, a later analysis linked some 18,000 TCR beta sequences to specific HLA alleles. Strong co-occurrence of HLA alleles, especially DR and DQ, made assigning TCR associations to individual alleles difficult. Linkage disequilibrium might explain the correlated functional status among segregating V segments, but an unknown experimental factor could not be excluded. A total of 150 or so TCR beta chains were listed by the study as associated with cytomegalovirus. According to a later analysis, TCR association rates differed among HLA loci, with DRB1 alleles showing the most associated TCRs and HLA-C alleles showing the fewest. Several of the top co-occurrence clusters appeared to be linked to parvovirus B19, influenza, CMV and Epstein-Barr virus, according to a later analysis. In a later genetic analysis, a missense DCLRE1C variant was associated with V-gene and J-gene trimming of TCR beta chains, and the association was replicated in an independent cohort. The 87-base-pair reads could not distinguish some IMGT-functional V segments, including TRBV6-2 and TRBV6-3, so those segments were excluded. Because counts were too low, some 16 rarely observed V segments, including chromosome 9 orphons, were excluded from the earlier analysis of 587 of the donors. A later analysis found that HLA-associated TCR beta chains were more clonally expanded and had lower generation probabilities than equally common non-associated chains. Because some donors lacked HLA typing at each locus, the association tests relied only on the typed subset. A further reported finding was that TCR beta sequences accurately predicted the HLA-A and HLA-B alleles for most subjects in the first cohort.

Taken from cysteine to phenylalanine, the CDR3 has 18 residues. Only CDR3 DNA remains: 54 bases, in frame from the first base. CDR1 and CDR2 were assigned from the germline V gene as LGHNA and YNFKEQ. Ends trimmed: V by 4 bases, J by 0 bases; bases unmatched to a gene: 12. As for this clone: Its recognized antigen is unknown. No much larger clone is present one base from it, and per-base qualities are unavailable.

The cohort comprised hundreds of healthy bone marrow donors. At the time of sampling, every cohort member was nominally healthy, though immune exposures that went unrecorded were likely present. The donor tested CMV seronegative and was one of the 352 seronegative cohort members. Each donor provided a peripheral blood sample, and peripheral blood mononuclear cells were used for TCR beta sequencing. Genomic DNA extraction from the blood cell samples was performed with the Qiagen DNeasy Blood Extraction Kit. Receptor amplification or capture employed the immunoSEQ multiplex PCR assay. A mixture of 60 forward primers for TCR Vbeta segments and 13 reverse primers for TCR Jbeta segments was used in the multiplex PCR. Amplification of the CDR3 region of rearranged TCR beta genes was performed with a multiplex PCR assay on genomic DNA. Amplified TCR beta libraries were sequenced as 87-base-pair reads on the Illumina HiSeq System. The original methods were these. A later analysis counted tens of millions of unique TCR beta chains across the 550 to 800 repertoires, and roughly 9.9 million of these chains were shared by at least two donors. To remove PCR and sequencing errors, raw reads were error-corrected and collapsed into unique sequences using a nearest-neighbor algorithm that merged closely related sequences. To assign V, D and J gene segments, CDR3 sequences were aligned to IMGT reference sequences. For a sequence to be retained, at least a six-nucleotide match to both a V gene segment and a J gene segment was required. A rearrangement counted as productive if the CDR3 had no stop codons and remained in frame with V and J, and every other rearrangement counted as non-productive. CDR3 was defined according to IMGT convention as the region running from the second conserved V-encoded cysteine to the conserved J-encoded phenylalanine. The earlier analysis of more than 450 of the donors excluded sequences that lacked an unambiguous match to a single V gene segment. An earlier analysis of fewer than 750 of the donors called V segments functional above 56.7% productive rearrangements and segregating when the between-donor standard deviation exceeded 5%. A statistical classification framework was built to diagnose cytomegalovirus status from the catalog of TCR beta chain sequences. In a later analysis, V and J genes were assigned by comparing TCR nucleotide sequences against IMGT/GENE-DB human TR gene sequences. Using the TCRdist pipeline, a later analysis assigned CDR3 sequences along with most-parsimonious VDJ recombination scenarios. In a later analysis, each TCR beta chain was defined by its CDR3 amino acid sequence together with its V-gene family, and reads without a unique V-gene family were excluded. As a way to deal with suspected cross-contamination and a sequencing artifact, a later analysis dropped 450 to 700 nucleotide sequences that were highly shared and had low generation probability. In a later analysis, a clonal expansion index for each public chain was calculated from normalized within-repertoire ranks of inferred template counts. In a later analysis, generation probabilities were computed using a VDJ recombination model fitted to out-of-frame rearrangements, and the results were checked against IGoR. A later analysis scored TCR-TCR, TCR-HLA and TCR-CMV co-occurrence with hypergeometric tests, applying a repertoire-size bias correction to TCR pairs. A later analysis estimated false discovery rates by permuting HLA or CMV assignments 20 times. In a later analysis, co-occurring TCRs were grouped with DBSCAN, and TCRdist sequence similarity was added when clustering was performed within HLA-allele-positive subsets. Repertoires with fewer than 30,000 or more than 120,000 public chains, plus five repertoires with anomalous nucleotide sharing, were excluded from co-occurrence clustering. The clones in this table, taken by TCRdb from immuneACCESS, are in-frame only. Not every clone is retained; where verified, under half of the shortfall comes from an unresolved V gene, and the cause of the rest is unknown. That table gives V, J and clone size, and the DNA gave D and trimming. For this sample there are more than 150,000 clones; roughly 80% appear just once. 0.38% of the sample rests with the top ten.

This clonotype was obtained from a boy younger than 10 in good health and CMV-seronegative. Sequenced: PBMCs. The rearranged segments are TRBV4-2 and TRBJ2-7; TRBD2 agrees with 10 junctional bases. In nucleotides, the sequence is TGTGCCAGCAGCCGGGACGCCCGGACTAGCGGCCTCTCCTACGAGCAGTACTTC. Its translation is CASSRDARTSGLSYEQYF.